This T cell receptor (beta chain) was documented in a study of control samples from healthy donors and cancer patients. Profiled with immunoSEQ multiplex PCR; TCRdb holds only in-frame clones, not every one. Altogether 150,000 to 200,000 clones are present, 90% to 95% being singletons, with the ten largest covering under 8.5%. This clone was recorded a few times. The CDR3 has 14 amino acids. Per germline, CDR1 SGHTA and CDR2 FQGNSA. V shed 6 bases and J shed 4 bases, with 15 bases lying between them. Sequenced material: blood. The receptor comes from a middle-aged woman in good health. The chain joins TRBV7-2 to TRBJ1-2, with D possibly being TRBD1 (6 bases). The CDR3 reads CASRPGPQGYGYTF. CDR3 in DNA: TGTGCCAGCAGGCCCGGGCCACAGGGCTATGGCTACACCTTC.